What follows describes a single T cell receptor beta chain. Clones were sequenced by immunoSEQ multiplex PCR, and TCRdb holds only the in-frame ones, with some missing. Of about 210,000 clones detected, about 89% appear once; the ten largest clones hold 4% to 5.5%. The source of the sample is a study of blood T cell repertoires in COVID-19. Study context: COVID-19 samples from acute and convalescent phases originated in the United States, Italy and Spain.

This CDR3 contains 14 residues. Germline values: CDR1 KGHSH, CDR2 LQKENI. V trimming: 1 base; J trimming: 2 bases; junction bases outside the gene matches: 1. The J gene is TRBJ1-1, the V gene TRBV18; 7 bases align to TRBD1. This receptor was obtained from a woman in her thirties or forties with acute or convalescent COVID-19. Sequenced input: peripheral blood. Written as DNA, the CDR3 is TGTGCCAGCTCACCACGGGACAGCAACACTGAAGCTTTCTTT. This encodes CASSPRDSNTEAFF.